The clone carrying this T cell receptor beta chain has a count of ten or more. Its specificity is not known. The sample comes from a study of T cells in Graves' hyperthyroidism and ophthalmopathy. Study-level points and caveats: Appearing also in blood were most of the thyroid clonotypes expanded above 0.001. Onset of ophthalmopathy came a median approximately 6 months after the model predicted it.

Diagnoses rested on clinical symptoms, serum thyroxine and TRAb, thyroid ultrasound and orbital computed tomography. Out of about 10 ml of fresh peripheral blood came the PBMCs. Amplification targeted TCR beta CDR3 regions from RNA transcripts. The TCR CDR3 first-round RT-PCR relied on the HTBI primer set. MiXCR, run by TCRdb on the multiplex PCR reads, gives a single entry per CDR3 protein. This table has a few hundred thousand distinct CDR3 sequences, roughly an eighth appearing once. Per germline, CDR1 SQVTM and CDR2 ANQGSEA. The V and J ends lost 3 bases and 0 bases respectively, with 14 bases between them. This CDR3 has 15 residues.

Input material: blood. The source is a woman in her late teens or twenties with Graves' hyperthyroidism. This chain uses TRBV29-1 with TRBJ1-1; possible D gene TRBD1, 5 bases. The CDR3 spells CSVDLPDTLNTEAFF. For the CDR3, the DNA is TGCAGCGTTGACCTTCCGGACACACTGAACACTGAAGCTTTCTTT.